Listed below are T cell receptor beta chains from one sample, sequenced in a study of blood T cell repertoires in COVID-19. TCRdb keeps only in-frame clones here, not all; method: immunoSEQ multiplex PCR. The table records under 300,000 clones, around 85% of them present only once. The material sequenced was peripheral blood. These receptors were collected from a woman between 40 and 55 years old with active or convalescent COVID-19. Each CDR3 is given without its conserved first and last residue. Size is omitted from some rows. Given values are once, few, many or a class for expanded clones.

V	J	size	CDR3
TRBV2	TRBJ1-2	once	ASSYSGIT
TRBV10-3	TRBJ1-5	-	AISDSGQGRYINQPQH
TRBV28	TRBJ1-5	few	ASSFSGDQPQH
TRBV28	TRBJ1-2	-	ASSFGRGYGYT
TRBV10-1	TRBJ2-3	-	ASSKWTSRHTDTQY
TRBV11-2	TRBJ1-4	-	ASRKTWGQRDEKLF
TRBV12-5	TRBJ1-1	-	ASGLVLDWPNTEAF
TRBV14	TRBJ1-1	-	ASSQEAVNTEAF
TRBV2	TRBJ1-2	few	ASSRLSNYGYT
TRBV5-4	TRBJ1-1	-	ASSLAGDTEAF
TRBV7-2	TRBJ1-5	-	ASSPRGNQPQH
TRBV19	TRBJ1-5	-	ASSNEGAGYQPQH
TRBV7-2	TRBJ2-1	few	ASRLLAGGLNEQF
TRBV6-1	TRBJ1-5	-	ASSEVDSNQPQH
TRBV5-1	TRBJ2-2	-	ASSLLETLNTGELF
TRBV7-9	TRBJ2-2	-	ASSLARTGAGELF
TRBV7-9	TRBJ2-1	few	ASTLLSGNNEQF
TRBV19	TRBJ2-1	-	ASSTGLAGGQRIPYNEQF
TRBV5-1	TRBJ1-4	-	ASSAGPRTNEKLF
TRBV30	TRBJ1-6	few	AWAAQGSKNSPLH
TRBV18	TRBJ1-1	-	ASSPPMNTEAF
TRBV15	TRBJ1-5	-	ATSRFGGAADQPQH
TRBV28	TRBJ1-3	once	ASSHWDTSSGNTIY
TRBV9	TRBJ1-3	-	ASSPRGQGLGGNTIY